This TCR beta chain originates from a study of cytomegalovirus exposure and HLA in healthy donors. Study-wide results and caveats: For TCR beta chains, V- and J-gene trimming was later linked to a missense DCLRE1C variant.

A multiplex PCR was run with 60 Vbeta primers and 13 Jbeta primers. Produced via immunoSEQ multiplex PCR; TCRdb's table is partial and in-frame only. The sample includes about 120,000 clones, 60% to 75% seen only once; the top ten take under 3%. This clone appeared a single time. Its antigen is unidentified. Germline CDR1 and CDR2: SGHVS and FQNEAQ. The junction had 12 bases not matched to a gene; V was cut back by 5 bases and J by 2 bases. This CDR3 is 17 amino acids long. The specimen was PBMCs. The clonotype originates from a woman aged 40 to 55 in good health and CMV-seropositive. The chain has TRBV7-8 and TRBJ2-7, with 10 bases aligning to TRBD2. The CDR3: CASSRSNLAGAAYEQYF. The CDR3, as DNA: TGTGCCAGCAGCCGATCTAATCTAGCGGGAGCGGCCTACGAGCAGTACTTC.